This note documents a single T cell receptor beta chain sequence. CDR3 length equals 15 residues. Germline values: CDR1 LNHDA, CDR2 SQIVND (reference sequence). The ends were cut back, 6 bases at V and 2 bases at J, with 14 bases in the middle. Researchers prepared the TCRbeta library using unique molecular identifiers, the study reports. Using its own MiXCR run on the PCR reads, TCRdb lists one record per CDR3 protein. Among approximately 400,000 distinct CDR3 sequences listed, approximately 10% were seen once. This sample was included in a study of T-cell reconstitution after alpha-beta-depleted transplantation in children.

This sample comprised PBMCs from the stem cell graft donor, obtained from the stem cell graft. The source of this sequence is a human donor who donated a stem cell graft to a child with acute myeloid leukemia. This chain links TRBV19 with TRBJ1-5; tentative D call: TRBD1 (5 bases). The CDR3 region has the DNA TGTGCCAGTAGACCCGGGGGGATCCGCAATCAGCCCCAGCATTTT. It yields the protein CASRPGGIRNQPQHF. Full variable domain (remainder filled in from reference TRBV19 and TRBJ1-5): DGGITQSPKYLFRKEGQNVTLSCEQNLNHDAMYWYRQDPGQGLRLIYYSQIVNDFQKGDIAEGYSVSREKKESFPLTVTSAQKNPTAFYLCASRPGGIRNQPQHFGDGTRLSIL.